This T cell receptor beta chain was recovered during a study of blood T cell repertoires in COVID-19. As for the study in general: Spain, Italy and the United States supplied samples that represented acute and convalescent COVID-19. T cells, B-cell-depleted T cells, or PBMCs supplied cDNA or gDNA.

Trimming left V 2 bases short and J 5 bases short, with 10 bases between. Germline CDR1 reads KGHSH; CDR2 reads LQKENI. This CDR3 comprises 13 residues. Methods used by the authors: Estimates of nucleated cell counts were drawn from the amplification of reference gene primers. Only in-frame clones appear in the TCRdb table, and some are missing; sequencing was by immunoSEQ multiplex PCR. V, J and clone size derive from that table, while D and trimming were established from the DNA sequence. Here the sample spans some 200,000 clones, roughly 87% being singletons. Sequenced sample: peripheral blood. The sequence was obtained from a man aged 55 to 70 with active or convalescent COVID-19. The chain links TRBV18 to TRBJ2-7; D uncertain. CDR3 loop: CASSPNRFDEQYF. DNA for the CDR3: TGTGCCAGCTCACCAAATCGTTTCGACGAGCAGTACTTC.